The next 32 T cell receptor beta chains were all read from a single sample in a study of cytomegalovirus exposure and HLA in healthy donors. The PCR employed 60 Vbeta primers together with 13 Jbeta primers. Data came from immunoSEQ multiplex PCR; TCRdb stores just in-frame clones and leaves some out. The sample shows around 140,000 clones, 75% to 85% of them seen only once. Specimen: PBMCs. The receptor set was obtained from a woman between 18 and 29 years old in good health and CMV-seropositive.

This chain links TRBV9 with TRBJ1-3; no clear D. Looked up from germline, CDR1 is SGDLS and CDR2 is YYNGEE. The germline V and J ends were trimmed by 0 bases and 4 bases, with 20 bases remaining between them. This CDR3 contains 18 residues. In DNA form, the CDR3 reads TGTGCCAGCAGCGTAGAAGTACGTCCGGGTGAGGCGGGAAACACCATATATTTT. Protein: CASSVEVRPGEAGNTIYF.

The rearrangement links TRBV30 to TRBJ1-2, with 9 bases identical to TRBD1. V dropped 5 bases and J dropped 3; count of bases not matched to a gene: 4. The germline CDR1 and CDR2 sequences are GTSNPN and SVGIG (reference sequence). This CDR3 comprises 13 residues. The CDR3 DNA is TGTGCCTGGGTACAGGGGGCTCACTATGGCTACACCTTC. Translating it yields CAWVQGAHYGYTF.

The V and J genes are TRBV25-1 and TRBJ2-2; 7 bases are a match to TRBD2. This CDR3 contains 15 residues. Per germline, CDR1 MGHDK and CDR2 SYGVNS. V was clipped by 8 bases and J by 6 bases; unmatched bases: 12. The CDR3 bases are TGTGCCAGCGCCAGGACGGGGGGAGGGGCCGGGGAGCTGTTTTTT. It translates to CASARTGGGAGELFF.

The CDR3 spells CASSIFGLYRGGHTEAFF. CDR3 in DNA: TGTGCCAGTAGTATATTTGGGTTGTACAGGGGAGGACACACTGAAGCTTTCTTT. J is TRBJ1-1 and V is TRBV19, with 7 bases lining up with TRBD1. This CDR3 is 18 amino acids long. The V segment lost 2 bases and the J segment 3 bases; nucleotides outside the gene matches: 15. Germline V CDR1 and CDR2: LNHDA, SQIVND (reference sequence).

The chain employs TRBV25-1 and TRBJ1-3; D unclear. The CDR3 totals 17 residues. Germline CDR1 and CDR2: MGHDK and SYGVNS. Trimming shortened V by 2 bases and J by 0 bases, and 14 bases separated the two germline ends. The CDR3 DNA follows: TGTGCCAGCAGTGAAAATCCCCGACTGAGCTCTGGAAACACCATATATTTT. It encodes CASSENPRLSSGNTIYF.

This sequence joins TRBV4-2 and TRBJ2-2; D is possibly TRBD2 (5 bases). The V gene lost 4 bases and the J gene lost 2 bases, with 14 bases spanning the gap. CDR3 length: 16 residues. CDR1 and CDR2 (germline): LGHNA, YNFKEQ. The CDR3 sequence is CASSPVGEINTGELFF. CDR3 in DNA: TGTGCCAGCAGCCCGGTCGGGGAAATCAACACCGGGGAGCTGTTTTTT.

This clone was seen only once. The V call is TRBV9, the J call TRBJ1-3, with D uncertain. The CDR3 spans 13 residues. Looked up from germline, CDR1 is SGDLS and CDR2 is YYNGEE. V dropped 0 bases and J dropped 3 bases, with 4 bases sitting between them. The CDR3 loop is CASSVGSGNTIYF. The CDR3 DNA reads TGTGCCAGCAGCGTAGGCAGTGGAAACACCATATATTTT.

The V call is TRBV19, the J call TRBJ2-7; TRBD1 aligns across 7 bases. Losses at the gene ends were 5 bases for V and 3 bases for J; bases not matched to a gene: 10. The CDR3 covers 15 residues. Germline V gives CDR1 LNHDA, CDR2 SQIVND (reference sequence). The CDR3 loop is CASSDPGGLGYEQYF. The CDR3 DNA reads TGTGCCAGTAGTGATCCAGGGGGTTTGGGCTACGAGCAGTACTTC.

CDR3 DNA: TGTGCCTGGGGGTTTGTGGAGACTGAAGCTTTCTTT. Its protein is CAWGFVETEAFF. The chain uses TRBV30 and TRBJ1-1, with D uncertain. The germline V gene encodes CDR1 GTSNPN and CDR2 SVGIG (reference sequence). CDR3 length: 12 amino acids. The ends were cut back, 5 bases at V and 5 bases at J, with 12 bases in the middle.

This chain uses TRBV14 with TRBJ1-6; a possible D gene is TRBD1 (5 bases). The germline V gene encodes CDR1 SGHDN and CDR2 FVKESK. Trimming left V 2 bases short and J 7 bases short, with 15 bases between. This CDR3 has 16 amino acids. CDR3 residues: CASSQSSPGGNSPLHF. The CDR3 DNA is TGTGCCAGCAGCCAATCTTCCCCCGGGGGGAATTCACCCCTCCACTTT.

The chain has TRBV7-8 and TRBJ2-2; D uncertain. The germline V gene encodes CDR1 SGHVS and CDR2 FQNEAQ. The V end lost 5 bases, the J end lost 5 bases, and 6 bases lay between the germline ends. The CDR3 is 12 residues long. CDR3 residues: CASSLRTGELFF. In nucleotides, the CDR3 is TGTGCCAGCAGCCTCAGAACCGGGGAGCTGTTTTTT.

The rearrangement uses TRBV29-1 and TRBJ2-5, with D perhaps matching TRBD2 (5 bases). Germline V gives CDR1 SQVTM, CDR2 ANQGSEA. Trimming shortened V by 2 bases and J by 2 bases, and 12 bases separated the two germline ends. This CDR3 spans 14 amino acids. Here the CDR3 reads CSVERPGVQETQYF. CDR3 DNA: TGCAGCGTTGAACGACCCGGGGTGCAAGAGACCCAGTACTTC.

The genes are TRBV10-2 and TRBJ2-5, with TRBD2 identical over 15 bases. This CDR3 region has 16 residues. Per germline, CDR1 WSHSY and CDR2 SAAADI. V was pared by 2 bases and J by 2 bases, with 0 bases of the junction left unmatched. CDR3: CASSEGLAGGQETQYF. CDR3 DNA sequence: TGCGCCAGCAGTGAGGGACTAGCGGGGGGGCAAGAGACCCAGTACTTC.

A remark on this clone: The junction shows a germline mismatch at one end, possibly a read error. The chain couples TRBV9 to TRBJ2-7; TRBD1 aligns across 8 bases. There are 15 residues in the CDR3. CDR1 and CDR2 from the germline V gene are SGDLS and YYNGEE. The CDR3 DNA reads TGTGCCAGCAGCGTTACCGGGACAGGAGCTTACGGGCAGTACTTC. It encodes CASSVTGTGAYGQYF.

This clone was observed a handful of times. This chain uses TRBV4-1 with TRBJ2-1; unclear D gene. There are 16 residues in the CDR3. Germline V CDR1 and CDR2: MGHRA, YSYEKL. V gave up 1 base and J gave up 4 bases, with 14 bases separating them. This chain's CDR3 is CASSQVDMIAYNEQFF. The CDR3 DNA is TGCGCCAGCAGCCAAGTTGATATGATAGCTTACAATGAGCAGTTCTTC.

The chain employs TRBV21-1 and TRBJ1-5. TRBV21-1 is a recognized pseudogene. The CDR3 has 13 residues. The CDR3 DNA follows: TGTGCCAGCAGCAAGAGGTTAGGTCAGCCCCAGCATTTT. Its translation is CASSKRLGQPQHF.

DNA for the CDR3: TGTGCCAGCAGTTACTCTCCAGAAGACTCTGGAAACACCATATATTTT. Amino acid sequence: CASSYSPEDSGNTIYF. The rearrangement links TRBV6-5 to TRBJ1-3, with no clear D. The V end lost 0 bases, the J end lost 0 bases, and 9 bases lay between the germline ends. This CDR3 contains 16 residues. Germline V gene data show CDR1 as MNHEY and CDR2 as SVGAGI.

This chain joins TRBV19 and TRBJ1-2; 8 bases are a match to TRBD1. The CDR3 length is 16 residues. With V trimmed by 4 bases and J by 8 bases, 15 bases remained unmatched. From germline, CDR1 is LNHDA and CDR2 SQIVND (reference sequence). The CDR3 loop is CASSTIGQGGLGGYTF. The CDR3, as DNA: TGTGCCAGTAGTACCATCGGACAGGGAGGGTTAGGCGGCTACACCTTC.

The table lists this clone with a few counts. The chain is built from TRBV27 and TRBJ1-4; a weak D match, TRBD1 (5 bases). Germline lookup yields CDR1 MNHEY and CDR2 SMNVEV (reference sequence). The CDR3 is 12 amino acids. V lost 6 bases and J lost 7, with 9 bases in between. The CDR3 region has the DNA TGTGCCAGCAGGAGAAGGGGTGAAAAACTGTTTTTT. As protein: CASRRRGEKLFF. The whole variable domain, filled in from reference TRBV27 and TRBJ1-4, reads EAQVTQNPRYLITVTGKKLTVTCSQNMNHEYMSWYRQDPGLGLRQIYYSMNVEVTDKGDVPEGYKVSRKEKRNFPLILESPSPNQTSLYFCASRRRGEKLFFGSGTQLSVL.

This chain joins TRBV15 and TRBJ2-7; 7 bases are a match to TRBD1. This CDR3 has 17 residues. From germline, CDR1 is LNHNV and CDR2 YYDKDF (reference sequence). The V gene end was trimmed by 2 bases and the J gene end by 0 bases; junction bases not matched to a gene: 10. CDR3 loop: CATSRSTGLGSSYEQYF. CDR3 nucleotides: TGTGCCACCAGCAGATCGACAGGGTTGGGATCCTCCTACGAGCAGTACTTC.

CDR3: CASSEGQGEFYEQYF. The CDR3 DNA is TGTGCCAGCAGTGAGGGTCAGGGGGAGTTCTACGAGCAGTACTTC. This chain uses TRBV6-1 with TRBJ2-5; 7 bases match TRBD1. The DNA end is a closer match to TRBJ2-7, so the J assignment may be wrong. CDR3 length equals 15 residues. Germline V CDR1 and CDR2: MNHNS, SASEGT.

This chain uses TRBV4-1 with TRBJ2-2, with a weak D call TRBD2 (6 bases). Between the trimmed V and J ends, which lost 0 bases and 3 bases, there was a span of 8 bases. The CDR3 spans 15 residues. Per germline, CDR1 MGHRA and CDR2 YSYEKL. Here the CDR3 reads CASSQDWGDTGELFF. CDR3 coding DNA: TGCGCCAGCAGCCAAGATTGGGGGGACACCGGGGAGCTGTTTTTT.

V is TRBV19 and J is TRBJ2-1, with D possibly TRBD2 on 5 matching bases. V lost 7 bases to trimming and J lost 0 bases, with 16 bases between them. Germline loops: CDR1 LNHDA, CDR2 SQIVND (reference sequence). The CDR3 totals 16 residues. The CDR3 coding sequence is TGTGCCAGTACCCGGGATGTGGGAACCTCCTACAATGAGCAGTTCTTC. Translating gives CASTRDVGTSYNEQFF. Combining the CDR3 with reference TRBV19 and TRBJ2-1 gives the whole variable domain DGGITQSPKYLFRKEGQNVTLSCEQNLNHDAMYWYRQDPGQGLRLIYYSQIVNDFQKGDIAEGYSVSREKKESFPLTVTSAQKNPTAFYLCASTRDVGTSYNEQFFGPGTRLTVL.

The V and J genes are TRBV7-9 and TRBJ1-1; TRBD1 might be the D (5 bases). The CDR3 covers 15 residues. With 3 bases removed from V and 0 bases from J, the gap between germline ends came to 11 bases. Germline CDR1 is SEHNR and CDR2 is FQNEAQ (reference sequence). The CDR3 protein is CASSFQGGMNTEAFF. The CDR3, as DNA: TGTGCCAGCAGCTTCCAGGGTGGCATGAACACTGAAGCTTTCTTT.

The rearrangement links TRBV5-4 to TRBJ1-2, with 7 bases identical to TRBD1. The CDR3 contains 14 residues. The trim removed 4 bases at V and 6 bases at J, leaving 9 bases unmatched. Germline assignment: CDR1 SGHNT and CDR2 YYREEE (reference sequence). The CDR3 nucleotides read TGTGCCAGCAGCGGAATCACAGGGGCCCATGGCTACACCTTC. This codes for CASSGITGAHGYTF.

V usage is TRBV27 and J usage is TRBJ2-5; D might be TRBD2 (5 bases). The V end lost 5 bases, the J end lost 9 bases, and 19 bases lay between the germline ends. The germline CDR1 and CDR2 sequences are MNHEY and SMNVEV (reference sequence). The CDR3 has 14 amino acids. The CDR3 protein is CASSLRGGLQPQYF. CDR3 in DNA: TGTGCCAGCAGTCTCCGAGGAGGTCTCCAACCCCAGTACTTC.

The rearrangement links TRBV9 to TRBJ1-2; 8 nucleotides line up with TRBD1. CDR3 length: 15 amino acids. Germline CDR1 and CDR2: SGDLS and YYNGEE. Trimming removed 0 bases from V and 3 bases from J; junction bases left unmatched: 4. CDR3 bases: TGTGCCAGCAGCGTAGTGACAGGGGAGGACTATGGCTACACCTTC. This translates into CASSVVTGEDYGYTF.

This clone was found once. CDR3 loop: CASSLGLAAETQYF. The CDR3 DNA reads as TGTGCCAGCAGCTTGGGACTAGCTGCAGAGACCCAGTACTTC. The rearrangement uses TRBV11-2 and TRBJ2-5, with TRBD2 matching 9 bases. Germline V CDR1 and CDR2: SGHAT, FQNNGV. This CDR3 contains 14 residues. V lost 3 bases, J lost 4 bases, and 3 bases stayed unmatched.

V is TRBV2 and J is TRBJ2-1; D might be TRBD2 (5 bases). The germline V gene encodes CDR1 SNHLY and CDR2 FYNNEI. CDR3 length equals 12 residues. The ends were cut back, 3 bases at V and 9 bases at J, with 9 bases in the middle. CDR3 region: CASSEVRVEQFF. The CDR3 region has the DNA TGTGCCAGCAGTGAGGTGCGGGTTGAGCAGTTCTTC.

This chain connects TRBV19 to TRBJ2-5; a weak D match, TRBD2 (6 bases). Germline lookup yields CDR1 LNHDA and CDR2 SQIVND (reference sequence). The CDR3 totals 14 residues. V was cut by 2 bases and J by 0 bases, with 7 bases left in between. CDR3 residues: CASSIWGDQETQYF. The CDR3 DNA reads as TGTGCCAGTAGTATATGGGGGGACCAAGAGACCCAGTACTTC.

The chain recombines TRBV28 with TRBJ1-4, with 8 bases aligning to TRBD1. The CDR3 consists of 14 residues. Trimming at V came to 6 bases and at J to 4 bases, leaving 4 bases not matched to a gene. Looked up from germline, CDR1 is MDHEN and CDR2 is SYDVKM. The CDR3 DNA reads as TGTGCCAGCAGACCGGGACAGGTTAATGAAAAACTGTTTTTT. This gives the protein CASRPGQVNEKLFF.

CDR3 DNA: TGTGCCAGCAGTCCCTACCCACAGGGTGGGGGTGAAGCTTTCTTT. Protein sequence: CASSPYPQGGGEAFF. The chain links TRBV28 to TRBJ1-1; perhaps TRBD1 as D (6 bases). The ends were cut back, 5 bases at V and 7 bases at J, with 20 bases in the middle. The germline CDR1 and CDR2 sequences are MDHEN and SYDVKM. This CDR3 spans 15 amino acids.